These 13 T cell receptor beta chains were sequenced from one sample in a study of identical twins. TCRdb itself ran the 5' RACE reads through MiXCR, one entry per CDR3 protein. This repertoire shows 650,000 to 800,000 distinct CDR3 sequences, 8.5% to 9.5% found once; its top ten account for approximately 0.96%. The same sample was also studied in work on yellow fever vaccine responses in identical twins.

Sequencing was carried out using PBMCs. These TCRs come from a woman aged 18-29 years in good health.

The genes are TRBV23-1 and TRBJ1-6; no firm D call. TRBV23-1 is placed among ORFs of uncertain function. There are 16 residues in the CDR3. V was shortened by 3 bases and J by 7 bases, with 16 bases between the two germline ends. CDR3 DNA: TGCGCCAGCAGTCATCACAACAGACAACGGAATTCACCCCTCCACTTT. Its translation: CASSHHNRQRNSPLHF.

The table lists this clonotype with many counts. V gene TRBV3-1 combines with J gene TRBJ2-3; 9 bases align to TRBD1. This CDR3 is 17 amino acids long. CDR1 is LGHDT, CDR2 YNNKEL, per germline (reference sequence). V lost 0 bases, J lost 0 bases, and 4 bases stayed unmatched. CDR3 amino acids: CASSQDGTGSSTDTQYF. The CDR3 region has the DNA TGTGCCAGCAGCCAAGACGGGACAGGGTCAAGCACAGATACGCAGTATTTT.

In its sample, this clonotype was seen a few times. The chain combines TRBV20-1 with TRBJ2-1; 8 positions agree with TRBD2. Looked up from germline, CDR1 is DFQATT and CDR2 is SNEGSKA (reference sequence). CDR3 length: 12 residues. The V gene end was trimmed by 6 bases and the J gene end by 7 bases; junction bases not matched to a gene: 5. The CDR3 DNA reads TGCAGTGCGGCCCGACTAGCGAATGAGCAGTTCTTC. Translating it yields CSAARLANEQFF.

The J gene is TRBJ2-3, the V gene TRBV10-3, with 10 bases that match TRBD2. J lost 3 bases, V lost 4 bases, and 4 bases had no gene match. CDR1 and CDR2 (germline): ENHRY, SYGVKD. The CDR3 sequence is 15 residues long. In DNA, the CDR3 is TGTGCCATCAGTGGTTCTAGCGGGAGTACAGATACGCAGTATTTT. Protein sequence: CAISGSSGSTDTQYF.

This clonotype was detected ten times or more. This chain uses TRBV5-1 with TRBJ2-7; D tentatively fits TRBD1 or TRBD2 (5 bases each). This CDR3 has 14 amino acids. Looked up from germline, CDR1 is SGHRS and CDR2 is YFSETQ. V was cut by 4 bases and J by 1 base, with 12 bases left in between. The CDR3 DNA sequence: TGCGCCAGCAGCCCGGGACCACCTTCCTACGAGCAGTACTTC. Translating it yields CASSPGPPSYEQYF.

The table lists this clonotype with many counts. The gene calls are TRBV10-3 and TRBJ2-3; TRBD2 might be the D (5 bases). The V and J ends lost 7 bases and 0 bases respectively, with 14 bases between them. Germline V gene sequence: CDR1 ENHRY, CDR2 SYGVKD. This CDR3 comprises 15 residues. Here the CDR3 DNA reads TGTGCCATCACGGGAACGCTGGATAGCACAGATACGCAGTATTTT. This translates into CAITGTLDSTDTQYF.

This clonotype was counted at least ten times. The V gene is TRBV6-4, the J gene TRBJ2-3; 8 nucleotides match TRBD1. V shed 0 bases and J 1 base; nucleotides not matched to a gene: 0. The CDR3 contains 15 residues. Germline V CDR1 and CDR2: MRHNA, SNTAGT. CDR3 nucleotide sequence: TGTGCCAGCAGTGACTCACAGGGGGGCACAGATACGCAGTATTTT. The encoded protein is CASSDSQGGTDTQYF.

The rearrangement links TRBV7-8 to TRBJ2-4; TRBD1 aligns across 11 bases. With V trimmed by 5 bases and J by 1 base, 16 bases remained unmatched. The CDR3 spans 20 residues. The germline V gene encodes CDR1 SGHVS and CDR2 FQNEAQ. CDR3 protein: CASSPTGQGAYFSAKNIQYF. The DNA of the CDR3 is TGTGCCAGCAGCCCGACAGGACAGGGGGCGTATTTTTCGGCCAAAAACATTCAGTACTTC.

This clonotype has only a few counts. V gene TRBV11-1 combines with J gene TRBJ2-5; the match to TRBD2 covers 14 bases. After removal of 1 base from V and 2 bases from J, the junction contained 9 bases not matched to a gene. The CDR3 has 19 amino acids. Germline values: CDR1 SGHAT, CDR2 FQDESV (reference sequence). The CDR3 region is CASSLEGTSGSRGQETQYF. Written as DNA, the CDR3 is TGTGCCAGCAGCTTAGAAGGGACTAGCGGGAGTAGGGGACAAGAGACCCAGTACTTC. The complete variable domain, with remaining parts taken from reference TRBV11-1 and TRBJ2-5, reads EAEVAQSPRYKITEKSQAVAFWCDPISGHATLYWYRQILGQGPELLVQFQDESVVDDSQLPKDRFSAERLKGVDSTLKIQPAELGDSAMYLCASSLEGTSGSRGQETQYFGPGTRLLVL.

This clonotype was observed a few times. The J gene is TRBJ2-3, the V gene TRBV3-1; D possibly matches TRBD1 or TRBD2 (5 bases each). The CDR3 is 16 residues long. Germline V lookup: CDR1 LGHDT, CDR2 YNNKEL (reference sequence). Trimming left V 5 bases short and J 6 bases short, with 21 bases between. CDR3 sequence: CASSVANDFWGDTQYF. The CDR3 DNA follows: TGTGCCAGCAGCGTAGCGAACGATTTTTGGGGGGATACGCAGTATTTT.

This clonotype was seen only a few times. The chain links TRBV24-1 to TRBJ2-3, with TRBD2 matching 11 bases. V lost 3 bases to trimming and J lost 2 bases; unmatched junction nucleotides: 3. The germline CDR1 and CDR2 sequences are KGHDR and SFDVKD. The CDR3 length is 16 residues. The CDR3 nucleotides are TGTGCCACCAGTGATCCGACTAGCGGGGACACAGATACGCAGTATTTT. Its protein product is CATSDPTSGDTDTQYF.

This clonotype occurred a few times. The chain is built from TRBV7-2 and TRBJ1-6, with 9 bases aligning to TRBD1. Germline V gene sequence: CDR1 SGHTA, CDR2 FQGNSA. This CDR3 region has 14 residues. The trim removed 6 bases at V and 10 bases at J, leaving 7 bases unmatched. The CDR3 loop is CASRSQGASSPLHF. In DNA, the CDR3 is TGTGCCAGCAGATCACAGGGGGCAAGCTCACCCCTCCACTTT.

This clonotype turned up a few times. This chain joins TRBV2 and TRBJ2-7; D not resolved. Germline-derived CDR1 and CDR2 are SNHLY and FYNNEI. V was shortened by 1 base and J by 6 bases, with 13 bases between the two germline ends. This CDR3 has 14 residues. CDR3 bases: TGTGCCAGCAGTGAAGAGTGGGAAGCCAGCGAGCAGTACTTC. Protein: CASSEEWEASEQYF.